A selection of T cell receptor beta chains follows, all from one sample in a study of T cell responses to AZD1222 COVID-19 vaccine. The repertoire was sequenced with immunoSEQ multiplex PCR; TCRdb's copy has only in-frame clones and lacks some. The repertoire holds approximately 90,000 clones, with around 90% as singletons. The sequenced sample was peripheral blood, obtained on day 0 of AZD1222 vaccination. These receptors were taken from an adult in good health. Both conserved end residues are part of each CDR3.

v_gene,CDR3aa
TRBV10-2,CASSEFTEGQPQHF
TRBV6-5,CASSLDRDGETQYF
TRBV6-5,CASSSSDQEGTQYF
TRBV9,CASSVGVSSYNEQFF
TRBV5-6,CASSLGWENYGYTF
TRBV21-1,CASSKDGQGADEQYF
TRBV13,CASSLSALPLGRETQYF
TRBV5-8,CASSLGQPVNQPQHF
TRBV15,CATSEDRSPPLHF
TRBV19,CASSSALAGVGEQFF
TRBV7-3,CASSLTLGQSTDTQYF
TRBV5-1,CASSLEGDQYQPQHF
TRBV15,CATSRDNSANEKLFF
TRBV30,CAWSEGASYNEQFF
TRBV27,CASSPRGSQPQHF
TRBV3-1/TRBV3-2,CASSGPLRDTGYGYTF
TRBV10-3,CAMGTVNTEAFF
TRBV5-1,CASSLGQDSRNEQFF
TRBV24-1,CATSDPRGPGETQYF
TRBV5-1,CASRDLRENYGYTF
TRBV6-2/TRBV6-3,CASSYRHQGGQPQHF
TRBV21-1,CASSKALLGPQNTEAFF
TRBV5-4,CASSPRLRGGLQETQYF
TRBV7-3,CASSAGPQGRAEAFF
TRBV7-2,CASSPALAGIAQYF
TRBV28,CASSPPGVGEAFF
TRBV4-1,CASSPLSDILAGVSYNEQFF
TRBV3-1/TRBV3-2,CASSQTGGGGNTIYF
TRBV7-9,CASNLGDRVAYGYTF
TRBV4-2,CASSQDRVGTSGEKLFF
TRBV10-3,CAIGGQGPELQPQHF
TRBV4-2,CASSLQVDEQFF
TRBV14,CASSQGTGAISYGYTF
TRBV9,CASSVAVNQPQHF
TRBV5-4,CASSLVGQGSSPLHF
TRBV14,CASSRTTGGYGYTF
TRBV5-1,CASPNAPGTHYEQYF
TRBV5-1,CASSVKTGNEQYF
TRBV7-2,CASSTSGKYEQYF
TRBV6-1,CASSALAGGPTDTQYF
TRBV19,CASQPGDGFDYGYTF
TRBV15,CATLGGSVNTEAFF
TRBV5-1,CASASGQGRTEAFF
TRBV12-3/TRBV12-4,CASSSTGTTQYF
TRBV7-9,CASSLGVDEQYF
TRBV30,CAWSVFPATNEKLFF
TRBV18,CASSPATGVNTIYF
TRBV6-5,CASSRDRWLWTQYF
TRBV4-1,CASSTASSTYEQYF
TRBV28,CASGVYFEAFF
TRBV10-3,CAISMGDYGYTF
TRBV28,CASRGPLTDTQYF
TRBV27,CASSISQGPYEQYF
TRBV29-1,CSVSDSRSETQYF
TRBV14,CASSPRGLQQFF